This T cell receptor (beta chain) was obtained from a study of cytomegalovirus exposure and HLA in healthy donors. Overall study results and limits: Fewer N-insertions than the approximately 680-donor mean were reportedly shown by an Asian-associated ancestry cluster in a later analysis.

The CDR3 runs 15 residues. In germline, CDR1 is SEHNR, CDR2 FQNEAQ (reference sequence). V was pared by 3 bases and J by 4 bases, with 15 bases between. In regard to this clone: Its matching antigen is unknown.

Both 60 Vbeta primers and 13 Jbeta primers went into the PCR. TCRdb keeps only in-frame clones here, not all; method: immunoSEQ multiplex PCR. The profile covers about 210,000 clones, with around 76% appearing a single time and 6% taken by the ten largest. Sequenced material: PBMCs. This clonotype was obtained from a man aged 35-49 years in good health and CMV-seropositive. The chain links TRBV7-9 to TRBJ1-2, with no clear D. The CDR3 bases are TGTGCCAGCAGCTTGGCCGAGGGCACCTCCTATGGCTACACCTTC. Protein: CASSLAEGTSYGYTF.